This T cell receptor (beta chain) was observed in a study of cytomegalovirus exposure and HLA in healthy donors. Study observations and caveats: Based on reports, TCR beta sequences accurately predicted HLA-A and HLA-B alleles for most subjects.

The PCR used 60 Vbeta and 13 Jbeta primers. Repertoires were generated with immunoSEQ multiplex PCR, while TCRdb's copy carries only in-frame clones and drops some. The data contain 180,000 or so clones, 82% of them singletons. A note on this clone: Its target is not known.

The CDR3 sequence is 15 residues long. J lost 1 base, V lost 0 bases, and 3 bases had no gene match. Germline V lookup: CDR1 SGHRS, CDR2 YFSETQ. The rearrangement uses TRBV5-1 and TRBJ2-5; 7 nucleotides align to TRBD1. The material sequenced was PBMCs. The TCR was taken from a male donor in good health and CMV-seronegative. The CDR3 is CASSLVWDSQETQYF. The CDR3 nucleotides are TGCGCCAGCAGCTTGGTATGGGACAGCCAAGAGACCCAGTACTTC.